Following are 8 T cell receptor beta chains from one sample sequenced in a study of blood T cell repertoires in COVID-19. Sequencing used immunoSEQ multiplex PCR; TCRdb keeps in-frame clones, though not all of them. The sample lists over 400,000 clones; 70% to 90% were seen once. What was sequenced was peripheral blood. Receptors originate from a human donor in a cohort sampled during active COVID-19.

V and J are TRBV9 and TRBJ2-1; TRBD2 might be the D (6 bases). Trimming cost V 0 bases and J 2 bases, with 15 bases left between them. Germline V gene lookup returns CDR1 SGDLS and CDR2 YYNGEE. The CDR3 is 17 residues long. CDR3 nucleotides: TGTGCCAGCAGCGTAGGCCCCCAGCGGGCCGCCTACAATGAGCAGTTCTTC. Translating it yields CASSVGPQRAAYNEQFF.

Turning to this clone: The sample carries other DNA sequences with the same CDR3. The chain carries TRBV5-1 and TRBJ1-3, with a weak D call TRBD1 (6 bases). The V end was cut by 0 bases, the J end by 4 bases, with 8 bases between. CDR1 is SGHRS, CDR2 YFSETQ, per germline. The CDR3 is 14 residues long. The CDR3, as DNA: TGCGCCAGCAGCTTGGAGGGGACAGGAAACACCATATATTTT. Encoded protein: CASSLEGTGNTIYF.

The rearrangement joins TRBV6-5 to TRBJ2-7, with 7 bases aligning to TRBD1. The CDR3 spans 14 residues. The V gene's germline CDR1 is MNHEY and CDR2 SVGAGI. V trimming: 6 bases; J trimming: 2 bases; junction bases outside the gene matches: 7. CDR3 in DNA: TGTGCCAGCAGGTTGACAGGGTTTGCCTACGAGCAGTACTTC. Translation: CASRLTGFAYEQYF.

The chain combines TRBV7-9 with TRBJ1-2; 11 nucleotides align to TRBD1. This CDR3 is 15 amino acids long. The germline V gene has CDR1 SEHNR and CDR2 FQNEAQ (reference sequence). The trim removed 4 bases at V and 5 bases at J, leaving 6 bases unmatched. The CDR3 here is CASSSRTGGYYGYTF. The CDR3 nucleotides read TGTGCCAGCAGCTCAAGGACAGGGGGCTATTATGGCTACACCTTC.

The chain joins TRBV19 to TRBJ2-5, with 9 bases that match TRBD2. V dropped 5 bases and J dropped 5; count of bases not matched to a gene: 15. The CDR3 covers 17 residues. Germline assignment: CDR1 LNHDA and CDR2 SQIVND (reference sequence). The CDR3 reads CASSGGASGAKTETQYF. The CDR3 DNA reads TGTGCCAGTAGTGGGGGCGCTAGCGGGGCCAAAACGGAGACCCAGTACTTC.

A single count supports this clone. The CDR3 region has the DNA TGTGCCAGCGAAGACAGGGGCACTGAAGCTTTCTTT. Translated: CASEDRGTEAFF. This chain links TRBV28 with TRBJ1-1, with 8 bases that match TRBD1. Losses at the gene ends were 8 bases for V and 4 bases for J; bases not matched to a gene: 3. CDR1 and CDR2 from the germline V gene are MDHEN and SYDVKM. The CDR3 totals 12 residues. Looking up the rest from reference TRBV28 and TRBJ1-1 gives the full variable domain: DVKVTQSSRYLVKRTGEKVFLECVQDMDHENMFWYRQDPGLGLRLIYFSYDVKMKEKGDIPEGYSVSREKKERFSLILESASTNQTSMYLCASEDRGTEAFFGQGTRLTVV.

Here the CDR3 DNA reads TGTGCCAGCACCGCAGGGGGCACTAAAGACAATGAGCAGTTCTTC. Translation: CASTAGGTKDNEQFF. The chain is built from TRBV5-4 and TRBJ2-1; TRBD1 agrees at 8 bases. The CDR3 consists of 15 residues. Per the germline V gene, CDR1 is SGHNT and CDR2 is YYREEE (reference sequence). V shed 6 bases, J shed 5 bases, and the junction held 10 bases outside the gene matches.

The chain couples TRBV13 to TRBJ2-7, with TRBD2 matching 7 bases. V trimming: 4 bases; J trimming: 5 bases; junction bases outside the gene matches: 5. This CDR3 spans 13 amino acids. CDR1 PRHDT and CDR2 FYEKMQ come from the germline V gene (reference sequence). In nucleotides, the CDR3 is TGTGCCAGCAGCTACGGGACTAACCACGAGCAGTACTTC. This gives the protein CASSYGTNHEQYF.